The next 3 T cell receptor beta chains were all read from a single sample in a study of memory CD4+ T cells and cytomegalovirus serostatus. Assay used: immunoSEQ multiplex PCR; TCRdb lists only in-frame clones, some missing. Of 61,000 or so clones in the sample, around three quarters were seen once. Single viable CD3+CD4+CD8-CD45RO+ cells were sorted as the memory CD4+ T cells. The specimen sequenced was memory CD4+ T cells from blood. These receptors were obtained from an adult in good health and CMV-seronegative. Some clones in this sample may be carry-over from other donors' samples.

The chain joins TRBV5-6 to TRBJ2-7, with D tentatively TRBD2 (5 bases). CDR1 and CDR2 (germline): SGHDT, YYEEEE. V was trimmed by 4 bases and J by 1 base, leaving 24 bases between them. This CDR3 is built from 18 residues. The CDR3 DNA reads TGTGCCAGCAGCAGACTACCCGGAGCCGAGGGAGCATCCTACGAGCAGTACTTC. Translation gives CASSRLPGAEGASYEQYF.

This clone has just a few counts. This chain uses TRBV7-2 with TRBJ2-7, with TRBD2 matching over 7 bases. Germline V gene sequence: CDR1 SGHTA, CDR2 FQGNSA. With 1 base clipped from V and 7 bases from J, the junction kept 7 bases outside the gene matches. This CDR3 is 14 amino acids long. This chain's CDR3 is CASSLVQVGGEQYF. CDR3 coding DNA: TGTGCCAGCAGCTTAGTCCAGGTCGGGGGGGAGCAGTACTTC.

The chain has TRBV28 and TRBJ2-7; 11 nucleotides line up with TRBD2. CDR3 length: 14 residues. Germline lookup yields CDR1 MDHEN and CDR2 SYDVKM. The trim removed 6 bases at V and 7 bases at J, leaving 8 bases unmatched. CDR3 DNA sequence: TGTGCCAGCAGGACTAGCGGGAACCGGGGGGAGCAGTACTTC. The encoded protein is CASRTSGNRGEQYF. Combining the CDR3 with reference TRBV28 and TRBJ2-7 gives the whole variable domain DVKVTQSSRYLVKRTGEKVFLECVQDMDHENMFWYRQDPGLGLRLIYFSYDVKMKEKGDIPEGYSVSREKKERFSLILESASTNQTSMYLCASRTSGNRGEQYFGPGTRLTVT.